Below, one T cell receptor beta chain is given with its context. The data were obtained in a study of blood T cell repertoires in COVID-19. The method was immunoSEQ multiplex PCR; TCRdb's version includes in-frame clones alone and lacks a portion of them. The data show 100,000 to 120,000 clones, roughly four fifths seen once. V was clipped by 1 base and J by 5 bases, with 11 bases between them. The CDR3 spans 15 residues. CDR1 is LGHDT, CDR2 YNNKEL, per germline (reference sequence). J is TRBJ1-4 and V is TRBV3-1 (or the pseudogene TRBV3-2); D is perhaps TRBD1 (5 bases). The receptor comes from a woman in her 70s with acute or convalescent COVID-19. The source material was peripheral blood. The DNA for the CDR3 is TGTGCCAGCAGCCAAGCGGATGGGGGGAATGAAAAACTGTTTTTT. Its protein product is CASSQADGGNEKLFF.